This T cell receptor beta chain emerged from a study of beta chain features in type 1 diabetes. Findings of the study overall: The naive, central memory and Treg TCRB repertoires looked more alike in patients than they did in healthy donors. TCRB CDR3s from Type 1 diabetes patients were moderately but significantly shorter in all four CD4+ subsets.

Looked up from germline, CDR1 is GTSNPN and CDR2 is SVGIG (reference sequence). The CDR3 consists of 16 residues. V was clipped by 2 bases and J by 3 bases; unmatched bases: 3. Over 95% purity was reached by all sorted populations. Sequencing targeted expressed TCRB transcripts, as all isolated RNA had been reverse transcribed. The study sequenced naive, central memory and regulatory T cell samples to an average of around 3.5 million reads. Repertoires were generated with immunoSEQ multiplex PCR, while TCRdb's copy carries only in-frame clones and drops some. The sample consists of 200,000 to 250,000 clones, 25% to 35% of them appearing once. About this clone itself: What it recognizes is unknown.

The sequencing input was central memory CD4+ T cells from blood. The V gene is TRBV30, the J gene TRBJ2-3, with TRBD2 matching 15 bases. The source is a man younger than 45 in good health. CDR3 amino acids: CAWSPGLAGGTDTQYF. CDR3 bases: TGTGCCTGGAGTCCCGGACTAGCGGGAGGGACAGATACGCAGTATTTT.